Listed below are T cell receptor beta chains from one sample, sequenced in a study of response to subunit inactivated influenza vaccine. TCRdb re-derived calls from the RT-PCR reads in MiXCR, one entry per CDR3 protein. This table has roughly 500,000 distinct CDR3 sequences, over 25% appearing once. The source was CD4+ T cells sorted from PBMCs, collected around 5 days after vaccination. These receptors were collected from a man between 50 and 59 years old who received an inactivated influenza vaccine. Both conserved end residues are part of each CDR3. Fields, in order: clone size, V gene, D gene, J gene, CDR3 DNA, CDR3 protein. D genes are given only for firm matches. Rows may omit the clone size; those that give it use once, few, many or a size class.

-,TRBV5-1,-,TRBJ2-5,TGCGCCAGCAGCCCGGGCGTCGGATACCAAGAGACCCAGTACTTC,CASSPGVGYQETQYF
-,TRBV9,-,TRBJ2-2,TGTGCCAGCAGCCCAGGTGGGCATTCGAACACCGGGGAGCTGTTTTTT,CASSPGGHSNTGELFF
-,TRBV28,-,TRBJ2-1,TGTGCCAGCAGTTCCCCAGCAGGGGCCACCTACAATGAGCAGTTCTTC,CASSSPAGATYNEQFF
few,TRBV6-5,TRBD1,TRBJ2-7,TGTGCCAGCAGTTACACAGGGACAGGGGGCTACGAGCAGTACTTC,CASSYTGTGGYEQYF
-,TRBV3-1,-,TRBJ2-1,TGTGCCAGCAGCCAAGCCGCGACTAGGTACAATGAGCAGTTCTTC,CASSQAATRYNEQFF
few,TRBV24-1,-,TRBJ2-2,TGTGCCACCAGTGCTACACCAGGGAGTCACCCCGGGGAGCTGTTTTTT,CATSATPGSHPGELFF
-,TRBV28,-,TRBJ2-1,-,CASSTSTQNNEQFF
-,TRBV2,-,TRBJ1-5,TGTGCCAGCACCACAGGAGCTCGGCAGCCCCAGCATTTT,CASTTGARQPQHF
few,TRBV6-2/TRBV6-3,-,TRBJ2-1,TGTGCCAGCAGTTGGATCGGCTTGACATACAATGAGCAGTTCTTC,CASSWIGLTYNEQFF
few,TRBV7-2,-,TRBJ2-3,TGTGCCAGCAGCTTGGGGGACGGCACAGATACGCAGTATTTT,CASSLGDGTDTQYF
once,TRBV12-3/TRBV12-4,-,TRBJ2-1,TGTGCCAGCAGTTTACTGGGGAGCGACAATGAGCAGTTCTTC,CASSLLGSDNEQFF
-,TRBV3-1,-,TRBJ2-3,TGTGCCAGCAGCCAAGCTAGCACAGATACGCAGTATTTT,CASSQASTDTQYF
once,TRBV5-1,TRBD1,TRBJ2-5,TGCGCCAGCAGCTTGGCTCAGACAGGGGCTAGGGAGACCCAGTACTTC,CASSLAQTGARETQYF
few,TRBV10-3,-,TRBJ1-3,TGTGCCATCAGTGAGAGGAGGGCGGGAGGAAACACCATATATTTT,CAISERRAGGNTIYF
-,TRBV7-8,TRBD2,TRBJ2-7,TGTGCCAGCAGCTTGGGGACTAGCGGGGGGCATCACTACGAGCAGTACTTC,CASSLGTSGGHHYEQYF
-,TRBV18,-,TRBJ2-3,TGTGCCAGCTCACTCACCTCACAGGGTGGCACAGATACGCAGTATTTT,CASSLTSQGGTDTQYF
-,TRBV28,-,TRBJ2-7,TGTGCCAGCAGTTTAGATCTGGGGAAATACGAGCAGTACTTC,CASSLDLGKYEQYF
few,TRBV4-3,TRBD2,TRBJ2-3,TGCGCCAGCAGCCTGACTAGCGGGGTACGGTATTTT,CASSLTSGVRYF
-,TRBV5-1,-,TRBJ2-2,TGCGCCAGCAGCCCCGGGTTCTCATATCACACCGGGGAGCTGTTTTTT,CASSPGFSYHTGELFF
-,TRBV28,-,TRBJ2-7,TGTGCCAGCATCTCCCCCGCCCCCGGGTCCTACGAGCAGTACTTC,CASISPAPGSYEQYF
many,TRBV5-1,-,TRBJ2-1,TGCGCCAGCAGCTTGGGGACCCAGGGCCGAATGTTCTTC,CASSLGTQGRMFF
-,TRBV27,TRBD1,TRBJ2-2,TGTGCCAGCAGCCAACTACCCCTTGGACAGGGGGCTGGCGGGGAGCTGTTTTTT,CASSQLPLGQGAGGELFF
-,TRBV20-1,-,TRBJ2-7,TGCAGTGCCGTACAGCGTTACTACGAGCAGTACTTC,CSAVQRYYEQYF
-,TRBV6-2/TRBV6-3,-,TRBJ2-7,TGTGCCAGCAGTTCCGACGCGGGGATCTACGAGCAGTACTTC,CASSSDAGIYEQYF
-,TRBV6-2/TRBV6-3,TRBD1,TRBJ2-3,TGTGCCAGCAACATAGCCTACAGGGGGCGGACAGATACGCAGTATTTT,CASNIAYRGRTDTQYF
-,TRBV7-2,-,TRBJ2-7,TGTGCCAGCAGCTTACTCTCCTACGGTGGCTACGAGCAGTACTTC,CASSLLSYGGYEQYF
many,TRBV29-1,-,TRBJ2-1,TGCAGCGCTTCCGGGACTCCTGAAGGTCTCCATGAGCAGTTCTTC,CSASGTPEGLHEQFF
-,TRBV20-1,TRBD1,TRBJ1-2,TGCAGTGCTTTACCGGGACAGGGATTC,CSALPGQGF
few,TRBV27,-,TRBJ1-1,TGTGCCAGCAGCCCCAGGGAGTTGGGACGGACTGAAGCTTTCTTT,CASSPRELGRTEAFF
-,TRBV5-6,TRBD1,TRBJ2-7,TGTGCCAGCAGCAAGACAGGGATCTACGAGCAGTACTTC,CASSKTGIYEQYF
few,TRBV5-5,-,TRBJ1-5,TGTGCCAGCAGCCAAGGTCACATTCTTAGCAATCAGCCCCAGCATTTT,CASSQGHILSNQPQHF